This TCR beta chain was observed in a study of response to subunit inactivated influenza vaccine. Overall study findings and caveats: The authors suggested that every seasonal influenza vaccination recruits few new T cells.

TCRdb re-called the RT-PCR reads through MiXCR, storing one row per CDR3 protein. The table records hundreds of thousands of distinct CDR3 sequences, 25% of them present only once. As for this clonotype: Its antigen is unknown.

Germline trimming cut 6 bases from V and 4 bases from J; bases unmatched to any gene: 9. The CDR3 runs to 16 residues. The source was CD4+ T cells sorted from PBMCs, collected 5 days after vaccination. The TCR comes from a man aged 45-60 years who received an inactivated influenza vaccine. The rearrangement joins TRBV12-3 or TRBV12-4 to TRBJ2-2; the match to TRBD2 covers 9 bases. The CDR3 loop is CASSLLSGSSTGELFF. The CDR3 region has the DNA TGTGCCAGCAGCCTCCTTAGCGGGAGCTCCACCGGGGAGCTGTTTTTT.